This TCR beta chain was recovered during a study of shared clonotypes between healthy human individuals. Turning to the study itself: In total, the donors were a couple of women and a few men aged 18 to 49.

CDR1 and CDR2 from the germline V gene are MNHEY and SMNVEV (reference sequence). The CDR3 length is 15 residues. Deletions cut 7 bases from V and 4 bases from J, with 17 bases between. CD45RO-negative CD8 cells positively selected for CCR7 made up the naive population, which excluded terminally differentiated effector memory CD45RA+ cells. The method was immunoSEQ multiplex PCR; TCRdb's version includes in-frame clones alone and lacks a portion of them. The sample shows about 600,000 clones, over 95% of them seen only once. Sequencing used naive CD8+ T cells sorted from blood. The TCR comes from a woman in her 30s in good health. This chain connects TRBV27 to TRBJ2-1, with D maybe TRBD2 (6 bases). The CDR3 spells CASKHNSGLYNEQFF. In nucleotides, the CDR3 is TGTGCCAGCAAGCACAATAGCGGATTATACAATGAGCAGTTCTTC.